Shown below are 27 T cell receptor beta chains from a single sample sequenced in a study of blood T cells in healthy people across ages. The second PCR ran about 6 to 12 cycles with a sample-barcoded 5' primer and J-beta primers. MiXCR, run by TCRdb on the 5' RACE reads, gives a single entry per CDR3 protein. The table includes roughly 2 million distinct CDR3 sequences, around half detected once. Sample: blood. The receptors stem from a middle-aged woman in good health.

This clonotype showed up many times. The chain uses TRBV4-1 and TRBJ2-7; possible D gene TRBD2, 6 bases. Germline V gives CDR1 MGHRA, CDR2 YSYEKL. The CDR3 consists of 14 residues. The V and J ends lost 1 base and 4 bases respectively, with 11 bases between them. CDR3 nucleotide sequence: TGCGCCAGCAGCCAAGTAACCGCGGGATACGAGCAGTACTTC. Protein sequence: CASSQVTAGYEQYF.

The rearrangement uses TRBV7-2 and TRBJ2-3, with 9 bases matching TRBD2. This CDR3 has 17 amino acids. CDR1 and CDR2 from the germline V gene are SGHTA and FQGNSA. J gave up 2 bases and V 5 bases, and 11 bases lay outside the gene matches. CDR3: CASSPRPSGGLTDTQYF. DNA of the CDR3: TGTGCCAGCAGCCCCAGACCCAGCGGGGGGCTCACAGATACGCAGTATTTT.

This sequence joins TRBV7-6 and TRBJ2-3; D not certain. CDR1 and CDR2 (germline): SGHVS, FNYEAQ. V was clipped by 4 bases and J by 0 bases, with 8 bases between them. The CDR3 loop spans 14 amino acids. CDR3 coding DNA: TGTGCCAGCAGCTGGCCCACTAGCACAGATACGCAGTATTTT. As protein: CASSWPTSTDTQYF.

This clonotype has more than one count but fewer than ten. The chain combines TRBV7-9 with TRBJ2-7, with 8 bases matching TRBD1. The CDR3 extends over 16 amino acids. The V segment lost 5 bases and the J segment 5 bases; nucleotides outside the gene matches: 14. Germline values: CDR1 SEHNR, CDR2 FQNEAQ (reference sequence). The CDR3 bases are TGTGCCAGCAGCCCACGAGCCCGGGACAGGCTACACGAGCAGTACTTC. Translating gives CASSPRARDRLHEQYF.

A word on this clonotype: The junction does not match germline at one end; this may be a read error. The CDR3 loop reads CASSLVRQRSAEQYF. The CDR3 DNA sequence: TGTGCCAGCAGTTTAGTCCGACAACGGAGTGCCGAGCAGTACTTC. The V call is TRBV7-2, the J call TRBJ2-7, with D unresolved. The CDR3 length is 15 residues. CDR1 is SGHTA and CDR2 is FQGNSA in the germline V gene.

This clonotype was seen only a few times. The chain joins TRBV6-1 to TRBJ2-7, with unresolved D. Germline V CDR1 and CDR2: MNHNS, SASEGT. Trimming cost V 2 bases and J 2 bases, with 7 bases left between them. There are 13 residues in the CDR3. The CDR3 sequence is CASSENSPYEQYF. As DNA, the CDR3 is TGTGCCAGCAGTGAAAACAGCCCCTACGAGCAGTACTTC.

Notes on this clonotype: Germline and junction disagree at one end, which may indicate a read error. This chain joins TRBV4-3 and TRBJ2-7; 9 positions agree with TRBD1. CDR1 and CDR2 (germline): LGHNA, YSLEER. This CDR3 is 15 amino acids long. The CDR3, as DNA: TGCGCCAGCAGCCTCAGACAGGGGGTGGCCTACGAGCGGTACTTC. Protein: CASSLRQGVAYERYF.

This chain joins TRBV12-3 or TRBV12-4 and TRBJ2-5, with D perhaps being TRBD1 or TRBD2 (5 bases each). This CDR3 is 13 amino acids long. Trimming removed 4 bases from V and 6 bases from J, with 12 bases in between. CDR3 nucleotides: TGTGCCAGCAGTTCGGGTCGGGGACAGACCCAGTACTTC. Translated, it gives CASSSGRGQTQYF.

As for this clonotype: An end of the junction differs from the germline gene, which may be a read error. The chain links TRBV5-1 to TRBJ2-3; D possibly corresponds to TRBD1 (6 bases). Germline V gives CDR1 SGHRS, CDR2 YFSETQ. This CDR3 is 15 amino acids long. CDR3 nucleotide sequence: TGCGCCAGCAGCTTAGAGGGGGACCAGCCAGATACGCTGTATTTT. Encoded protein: CASSLEGDQPDTLYF.

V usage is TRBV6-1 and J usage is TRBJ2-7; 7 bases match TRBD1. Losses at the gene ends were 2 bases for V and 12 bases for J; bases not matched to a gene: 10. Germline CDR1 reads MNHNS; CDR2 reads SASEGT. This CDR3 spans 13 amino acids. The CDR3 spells CASSEIGDRVLYF. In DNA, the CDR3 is TGTGCCAGCAGTGAAATAGGGGACAGAGTCTTGTACTTC.

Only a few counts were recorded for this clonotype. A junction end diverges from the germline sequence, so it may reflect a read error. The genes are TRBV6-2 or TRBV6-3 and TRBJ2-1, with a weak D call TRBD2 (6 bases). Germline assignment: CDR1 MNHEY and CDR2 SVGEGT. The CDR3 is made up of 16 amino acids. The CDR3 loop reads CASSYGGALTYNGQFF. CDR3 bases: TGTGCCAGCAGTTACGGAGGGGCTCTAACCTACAATGGGCAGTTCTTC.

The CDR3 loop reads CASSLGLSANTGELFF. DNA of the CDR3: TGTGCCAGCAGCTTAGGCCTTTCGGCGAACACCGGGGAGCTGTTTTTT. The J gene is TRBJ2-2, the V gene TRBV7-6; D not resolved. V was shortened by 1 base and J by 0 bases, with 9 bases between the two germline ends. Germline V gene lookup returns CDR1 SGHVS and CDR2 FNYEAQ. CDR3 length: 16 residues.

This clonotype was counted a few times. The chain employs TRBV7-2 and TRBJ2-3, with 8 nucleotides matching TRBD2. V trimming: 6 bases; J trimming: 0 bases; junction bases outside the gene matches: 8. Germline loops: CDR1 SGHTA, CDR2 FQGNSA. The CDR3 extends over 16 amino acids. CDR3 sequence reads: CASRRVAGSSTDTQYF. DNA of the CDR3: TGTGCCAGCAGACGGGTAGCGGGGTCTAGCACAGATACGCAGTATTTT.

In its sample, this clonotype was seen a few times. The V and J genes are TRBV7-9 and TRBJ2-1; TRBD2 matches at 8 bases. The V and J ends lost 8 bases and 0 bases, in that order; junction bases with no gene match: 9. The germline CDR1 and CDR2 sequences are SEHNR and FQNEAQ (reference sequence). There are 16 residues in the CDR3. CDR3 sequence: CASGGVAGSSYNEQFF. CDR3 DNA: TGTGCCAGCGGCGGGGTAGCGGGGAGCTCCTACAATGAGCAGTTCTTC.

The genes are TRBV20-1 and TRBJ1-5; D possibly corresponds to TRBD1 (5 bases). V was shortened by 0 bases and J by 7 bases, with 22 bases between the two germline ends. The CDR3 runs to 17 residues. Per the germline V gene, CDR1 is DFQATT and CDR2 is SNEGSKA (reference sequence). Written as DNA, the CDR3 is TGCAGTGCTAGAGATAACAGCGGGGGTAGTCGGTGGCAGCCCCAGCATTTT. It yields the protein CSARDNSGGSRWQPQHF.

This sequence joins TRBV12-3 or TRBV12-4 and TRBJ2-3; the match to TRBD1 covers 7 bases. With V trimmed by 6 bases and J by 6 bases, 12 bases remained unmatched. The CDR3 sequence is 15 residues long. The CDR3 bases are TGTGCCAGCAGCAAAAGGGGGCGCTTGGGCGATACGCAGTATTTT. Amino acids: CASSKRGRLGDTQYF.

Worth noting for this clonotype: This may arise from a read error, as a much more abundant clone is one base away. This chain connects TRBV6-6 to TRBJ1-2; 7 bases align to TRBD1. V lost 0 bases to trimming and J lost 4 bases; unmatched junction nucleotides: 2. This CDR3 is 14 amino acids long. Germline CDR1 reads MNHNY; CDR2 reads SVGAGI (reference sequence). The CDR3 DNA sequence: TGTGCCAGCAGTTACTCCGACAGGGCCTATGGCTACACCTTC. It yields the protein CASSYSDRAYGYTF.

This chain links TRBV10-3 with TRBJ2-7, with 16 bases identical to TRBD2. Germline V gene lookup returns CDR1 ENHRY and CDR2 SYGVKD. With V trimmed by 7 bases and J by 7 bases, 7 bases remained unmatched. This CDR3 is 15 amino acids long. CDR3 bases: TGTGCCATCATCCCGGGACTAGCGGGGGGGAATGAGCAGTACTTC. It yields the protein CAIIPGLAGGNEQYF.

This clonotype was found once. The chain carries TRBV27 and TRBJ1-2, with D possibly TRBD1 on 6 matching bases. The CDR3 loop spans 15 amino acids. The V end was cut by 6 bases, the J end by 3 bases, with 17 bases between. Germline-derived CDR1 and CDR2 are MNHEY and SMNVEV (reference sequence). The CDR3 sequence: CASRTGGGAYYGYTF. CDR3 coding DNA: TGTGCCAGCAGAACGGGGGGCGGGGCCTACTATGGCTACACCTTC.

The CDR3 loop reads CASSSVDSLAKNIQYF. CDR3 nucleotides: TGTGCCAGCAGTTCCGTGGACAGTTTAGCCAAAAACATTCAGTACTTC. V gene TRBV6-2 or TRBV6-3 combines with J gene TRBJ2-4, with D possibly being TRBD1 (6 bases). The V and J ends lost 4 bases and 0 bases respectively, with 13 bases between them. Germline loops: CDR1 MNHEY, CDR2 SVGEGT. The CDR3 extends over 16 amino acids.

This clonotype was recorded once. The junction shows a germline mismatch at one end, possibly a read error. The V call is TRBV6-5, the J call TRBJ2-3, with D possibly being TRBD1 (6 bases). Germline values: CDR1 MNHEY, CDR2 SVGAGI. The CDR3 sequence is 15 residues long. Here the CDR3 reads CVSSYRRQVTDTQYF. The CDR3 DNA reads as TGTGTCAGCAGTTACCGCCGACAGGTGACAGATACGCAGTATTTT.

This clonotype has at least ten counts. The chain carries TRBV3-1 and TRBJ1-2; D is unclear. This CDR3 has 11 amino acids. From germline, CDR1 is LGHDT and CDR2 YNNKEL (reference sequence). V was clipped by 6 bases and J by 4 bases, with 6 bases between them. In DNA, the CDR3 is TGTGCCAGCAGTTACAGCTATGGCTACACCTTC. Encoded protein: CASSYSYGYTF.

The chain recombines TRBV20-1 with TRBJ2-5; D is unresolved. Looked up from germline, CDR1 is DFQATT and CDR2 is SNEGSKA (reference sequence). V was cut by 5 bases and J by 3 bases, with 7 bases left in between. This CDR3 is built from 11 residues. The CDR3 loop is CSAALEETQYF. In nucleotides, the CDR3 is TGCAGTGCTGCCCTCGAAGAGACCCAGTACTTC.

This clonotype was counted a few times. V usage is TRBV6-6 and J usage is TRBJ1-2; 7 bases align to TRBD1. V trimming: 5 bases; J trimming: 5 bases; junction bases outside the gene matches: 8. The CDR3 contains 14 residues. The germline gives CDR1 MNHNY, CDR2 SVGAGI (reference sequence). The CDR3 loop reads CASSTTGTAYGYTF. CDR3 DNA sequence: TGTGCCAGCAGTACCACCGGGACAGCTTATGGCTACACCTTC.

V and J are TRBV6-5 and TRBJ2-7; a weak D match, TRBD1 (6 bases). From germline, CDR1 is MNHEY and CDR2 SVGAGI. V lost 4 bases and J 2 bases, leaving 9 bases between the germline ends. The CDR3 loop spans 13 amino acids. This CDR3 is CASSSPGAYEQYF. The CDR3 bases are TGTGCCAGCAGTTCCCCAGGGGCCTACGAGCAGTACTTC.

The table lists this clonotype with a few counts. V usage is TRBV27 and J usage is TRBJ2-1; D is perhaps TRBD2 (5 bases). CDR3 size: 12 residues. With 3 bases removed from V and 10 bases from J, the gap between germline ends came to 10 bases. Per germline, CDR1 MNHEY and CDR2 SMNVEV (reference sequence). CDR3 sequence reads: CASSFFPGEQFF. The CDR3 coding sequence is TGTGCCAGCAGTTTCTTTCCGGGGGAGCAGTTCTTC.

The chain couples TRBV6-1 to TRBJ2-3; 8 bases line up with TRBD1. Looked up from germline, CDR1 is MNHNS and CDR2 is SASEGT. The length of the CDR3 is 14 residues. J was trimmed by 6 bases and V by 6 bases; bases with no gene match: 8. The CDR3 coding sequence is TGTGCCAGCAGCCATAAAACAGGGGGGGATACGCAGTATTTT. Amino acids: CASSHKTGGDTQYF.